This T cell receptor (beta chain) was documented in a study of beta chain features in type 1 diabetes. Whole-study context: On cell yields, gender and age, patients and healthy donors were similar. Study results and caveats: In type 1 diabetes patients, VDJ junctions had fewer insertions; deletions at these junctions were more frequent. Type 1 diabetes patients showed a moderate but significant shortening of TCRB CDR3s in all four CD4+ subsets.

Via CD45RO/CCR7/CD25/CD127/CD95/CD27, cells of the CD4+ naive, central memory, regulatory and stem cell-like memory subsets were sorted. This clone came up a few times. Antigen unknown. Sequencing targeted expressed TCRB transcripts, as all isolated RNA had been reverse transcribed. Here immunoSEQ multiplex PCR was the method, and the copy in TCRdb shows in-frame clones only, minus some. The sample consists of approximately 730,000 clones, roughly 12% of them appearing once. The sample taken for sequencing was naive CD4+ T cells from blood. The receptor was derived from a man aged 18 to 29 with type 1 diabetes.

The CDR3 DNA follows: TGTGCCAGCAGTTACACGCCCGGGACAGGGTCCGGCTACACCTTC. The encoded protein is CASSYTPGTGSGYTF. The chain links TRBV6-5 to TRBJ1-2; TRBD1 agrees at 9 bases. V shed 2 bases and J 8 bases; nucleotides not matched to a gene: 9. Germline V lookup: CDR1 MNHEY, CDR2 SVGAGI. This CDR3 region has 15 residues.